The 2 T cell receptor beta chains below were found in one sample sequenced in a study of post-analysis software for immune sequencing data. TCR beta cDNA libraries had unique molecular identifiers. TCRdb fed the PCR reads into MiXCR, producing one record per CDR3 protein. The sample has a few hundred thousand distinct CDR3 sequences, just over 35% seen once. Study-level results: In patients, TRBV5-6, TRBV5-1 and TRBV20-1 belonged to roughly five TRBV segments found more frequently than in controls.

Their cognate antigens are unknown. Sequencing was carried out using blood. These receptors all come from a girl between 10 and 17 years old with multiple sclerosis.

The rearrangement uses TRBV4-1 and TRBJ2-1; 7 positions agree with TRBD1. The germline gives CDR1 MGHRA, CDR2 YSYEKL. The length of the CDR3 is 15 residues. V shed 1 base and J 13 bases; nucleotides not matched to a gene: 13. The CDR3: CASSQGQGRRETQFF. The CDR3 DNA sequence: TGCGCCAGCAGCCAAGGACAGGGTCGGAGAGAGACCCAGTTCTTC.

At least ten counts were recorded for this clonotype. J is TRBJ1-2 and V is TRBV6-5, with a weak D call TRBD1 (6 bases). The CDR3 runs to 15 residues. Germline V CDR1 and CDR2: MNHEY, SVGAGI. V was clipped by 4 bases and J by 6 bases, with 18 bases between them. The CDR3 DNA reads as TGTGCCAGCAGTTTCCAGGGCCACACAGGGAATGGCTACACCTTC. This sequence encodes CASSFQGHTGNGYTF.